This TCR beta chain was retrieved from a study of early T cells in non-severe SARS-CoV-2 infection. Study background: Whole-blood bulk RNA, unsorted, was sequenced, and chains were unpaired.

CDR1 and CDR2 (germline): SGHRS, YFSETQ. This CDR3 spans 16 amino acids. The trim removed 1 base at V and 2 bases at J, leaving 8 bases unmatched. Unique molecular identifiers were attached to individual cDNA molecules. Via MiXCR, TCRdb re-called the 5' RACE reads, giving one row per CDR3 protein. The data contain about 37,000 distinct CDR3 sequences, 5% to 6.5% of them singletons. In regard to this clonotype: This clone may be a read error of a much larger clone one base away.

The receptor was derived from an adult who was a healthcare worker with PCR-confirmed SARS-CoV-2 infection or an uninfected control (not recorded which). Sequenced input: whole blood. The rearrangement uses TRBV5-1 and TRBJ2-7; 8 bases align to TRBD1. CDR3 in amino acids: CASSLRQGLEAYEQYF. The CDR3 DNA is TGCGCCAGCAGCTTGAGACAGGGGCTGGAAGCCTACGAGCAGTACTTC.